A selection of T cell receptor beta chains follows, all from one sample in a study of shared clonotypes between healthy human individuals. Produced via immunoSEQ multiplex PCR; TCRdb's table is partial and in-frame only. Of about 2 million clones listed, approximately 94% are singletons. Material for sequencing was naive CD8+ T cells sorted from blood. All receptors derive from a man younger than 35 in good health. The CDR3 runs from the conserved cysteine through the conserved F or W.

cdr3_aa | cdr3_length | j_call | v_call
CASSLKSGQETQYF | 14 | TRBJ2-5 | TRBV13
CASSSTGDPAGYTF | 14 | TRBJ1-2 | TRBV5-4
CASMGTDSYEQYF | 13 | TRBJ2-7 | TRBV2
CAWSVDSGTEAFF | 13 | TRBJ1-1 | TRBV30
CATERTSGPSYEQYF | 15 | TRBJ2-7 | TRBV2
CASSLHSGREKLFF | 14 | TRBJ1-4 | TRBV5-8
CATSTGTGHETQYF | 14 | TRBJ2-5 | TRBV15
CASSLGSGVAYEQYF | 15 | TRBJ2-7 | TRBV28
CASSHPGTSGRDTGELFF | 18 | TRBJ2-2 | TRBV4-1
CASSQVTSGGPDQYF | 15 | TRBJ2-5 | TRBV4-1
CASSVDGYSYEQYF | 14 | TRBJ2-7 | TRBV9
CASRTAGSNEKLFF | 14 | TRBJ1-4 | TRBV27
CASSSRQGGNQPQHF | 15 | TRBJ1-5 | TRBV25-1
CASSPKLAAKNIQYF | 15 | TRBJ2-4 | TRBV13
CASGLIGGGLSEQYF | 15 | TRBJ2-7 | TRBV4-1
CASRLTGETNYGYTF | 15 | TRBJ1-2 | TRBV2
CASTLPTSEATGELFF | 16 | TRBJ2-2 | TRBV7-9
CSAKLVETQYF | 11 | TRBJ2-5 | TRBV20-1
CASSESRGLPPVTEAFF | 17 | TRBJ1-1 | TRBV10-1
CASSLVGELFF | 11 | TRBJ2-2 | TRBV7-9
CASSPDIYNEQFF | 13 | TRBJ2-1 | TRBV7-2
CASSPSGAYYGYTF | 14 | TRBJ1-2 | TRBV7-9
CASSELADTQYF | 12 | TRBJ2-3 | TRBV9
CASDLAAGSGYTF | 13 | TRBJ1-2 | TRBV2
CATGSTNEKLFF | 12 | TRBJ1-4 | TRBV7-9
CAISSRTGGAIETQYF | 16 | TRBJ2-5 | TRBV10-3
CASSLEVGELFF | 12 | TRBJ2-2 | TRBV5-1
CASSLAWGDTQYF | 13 | TRBJ2-3 | TRBV28
CASSLIWGLGVTNEKLFF | 18 | TRBJ1-4 | TRBV27
CSVSLRDRGTYEQYF | 15 | TRBJ2-7 | TRBV29-1
CASINSAAGTYNEQFF | 16 | TRBJ2-1 | TRBV27
CASSDRKRNTGELFF | 15 | TRBJ2-2 | TRBV10-1
CSAGHMNTEAFF | 12 | TRBJ1-1 | TRBV29-1
CASSLGYSGPEEKLFF | 16 | TRBJ1-4 | TRBV11-2
CASSLIGGSTDTQYF | 15 | TRBJ2-3 | TRBV5-8
CASSPGLTEQFF | 12 | TRBJ2-1 | TRBV7-8
CASSLRDRGREKLFF | 15 | TRBJ1-4 | TRBV7-9
CASSQTQGYNSPLHF | 15 | TRBJ1-6 | TRBV7-9
CASSLGDSYGYTF | 13 | TRBJ1-2 | TRBV7-8
CASSLGQNYGYTF | 13 | TRBJ1-2 | TRBV13
CASSQFSGADTEAFF | 15 | TRBJ1-1 | TRBV11-2
CASSFGGRAQNEQFF | 15 | TRBJ2-1 | TRBV5-8
CASSPWTGKGNEQYF | 15 | TRBJ2-7 | TRBV4-1
CASSLEGLAGEPGYNEQFF | 19 | TRBJ2-1 | TRBV7-6
CASSQGGVLGTEAFF | 15 | TRBJ1-1 | TRBV2
CASSVTEEEKLFF | 13 | TRBJ1-4 | TRBV7-9
CSVNPGQGSAFF | 12 | TRBJ1-1 | TRBV29-1
CASRFHGEGYEQYF | 14 | TRBJ2-7 | TRBV28
CASSLGLYGRVRGEQYF | 17 | TRBJ2-7 | TRBV7-2
CASTPFSGNTIYF | 13 | TRBJ1-3 | TRBV6-6
CASSLDFRVYEQYF | 14 | TRBJ2-7 | TRBV11-2
CASSPMGLAAAGELFF | 16 | TRBJ2-2 | TRBV6-6
CASSQALLVTNTGELFF | 17 | TRBJ2-2 | TRBV4-3
CASQGTGGWNTEAFF | 15 | TRBJ1-1 | TRBV10-3
CAWSVHFDLGETQYF | 15 | TRBJ2-5 | TRBV30